A single sample gave rise to the 19 T cell receptor beta chains below, sequenced in a study of blood T cells in healthy people across ages. Sample-barcoded 5' priming and a J-beta primer mix drove a second PCR of about 6 to 11 cycles. TCRdb reprocessed the 5' RACE reads via MiXCR and lists one record per CDR3 protein. The repertoire has about 1.1 million distinct CDR3 sequences, more than 30% of them found once; the top ten carry around 13%. The sequenced sample was blood. These receptors originate from a man aged 18-30 years in good health.

This clonotype has only a few counts. The chain is built from TRBV28 and TRBJ2-1; TRBD2 is a possible D gene (6 bases). Trimming took off 2 bases at V and 6 bases at J, with 14 bases between the two ends. Germline-derived CDR1 and CDR2 are MDHEN and SYDVKM. The CDR3 is 15 residues long. CDR3 protein: CASSLRTNEGNEQFF. In DNA, the CDR3 is TGTGCCAGCAGTTTAAGGACTAACGAAGGCAATGAGCAGTTCTTC.

This clonotype was recorded a few times. The V gene is TRBV20-1, the J gene TRBJ1-2; 7 bases fit TRBD1. Germline CDR1 and CDR2: DFQATT and SNEGSKA (reference sequence). The CDR3 has 15 amino acids. The CDR3 nucleotides are TGCAGCTTAAGTCGTGGGGGGACAGCCTTCTATGGCTACACCTTC. Residues: CSLSRGGTAFYGYTF.

The chain couples TRBV2 to TRBJ1-4, with no clear D. The CDR3 consists of 14 residues. V lost 7 bases to trimming and J lost 6 bases, with 15 bases between them. Germline V CDR1 and CDR2: SNHLY, FYNNEI. CDR3 nucleotides: TGTGCCAGCATGAGCGGGAATGGGGATGAAAAACTGTTTTTT. Its translation: CASMSGNGDEKLFF.

This rearrangement joins TRBV7-2 to TRBJ2-7, with D possibly TRBD2 on 7 matching bases. The germline V gene encodes CDR1 SGHTA and CDR2 FQGNSA. The CDR3 contains 18 residues. The V end was cut by 1 base, the J end by 3 bases, with 22 bases between. As DNA, the CDR3 is TGTGCCAGCAGCTTAGTATCCCCCCGGGGGGCGGTACGCTACGAGCAGTACTTC. This gives the protein CASSLVSPRGAVRYEQYF.

This clonotype was picked up a small number of times. The J gene is TRBJ1-2, the V gene TRBV25-1; no clear D gene. Deletions cut 6 bases from V and 3 bases from J, with 14 bases between. The V gene's germline CDR1 is MGHDK and CDR2 SYGVNS. This CDR3 comprises 14 residues. The CDR3 DNA follows: TGTGCCAGCAGCGACTCCACAATCGACTATGGCTACACCTTC. Its protein is CASSDSTIDYGYTF.

V gene TRBV12-3 or TRBV12-4 combines with J gene TRBJ1-1; TRBD1 matches at 7 bases. This CDR3 contains 15 residues. Trimming at V came to 2 bases and at J to 4 bases, leaving 7 bases not matched to a gene. The CDR3 sequence is CASSLWGRGVTEAFF. CDR3 nucleotides: TGTGCCAGCAGTTTATGGGGCAGGGGGGTCACTGAAGCTTTCTTT.

This clonotype was observed a few times. This chain joins TRBV7-2 and TRBJ1-4; no clear D. The length of the CDR3 is 15 residues. Per germline, CDR1 SGHTA and CDR2 FQGNSA. Trimming took off 5 bases at V and 6 bases at J, with 16 bases between the two ends. CDR3 DNA sequence: TGTGCCAGCAGCCTGAGCGGACCATCATATGAAAAACTGTTTTTT. Translated: CASSLSGPSYEKLFF.

The table lists this clonotype with many counts. V and J are TRBV29-1 and TRBJ2-1; the D gene is possibly TRBD1 (6 bases). CDR3 length: 15 residues. Trimming shortened V by 4 bases and J by 0 bases, and 13 bases separated the two germline ends. From germline, CDR1 is SQVTM and CDR2 ANQGSEA. As DNA, the CDR3 is TGCAGCGTTGGGGCGAGAGGGGGCTCCTACAATGAGCAGTTCTTC. Amino acid sequence: CSVGARGGSYNEQFF.

The chain couples TRBV20-1 to TRBJ1-6, with D possibly TRBD1 on 5 matching bases. Germline CDR1 is DFQATT and CDR2 is SNEGSKA (reference sequence). This CDR3 has 14 amino acids. V was pared by 1 base and J by 8 bases, with 12 bases between. CDR3 loop: CSARAGTIDSPLHF. In nucleotides, the CDR3 is TGCAGTGCTAGAGCTGGGACCATTGATTCACCCCTCCACTTT.

V and J are TRBV9 and TRBJ2-3; the match to TRBD1 covers 9 bases. The germline CDR1 and CDR2 sequences are SGDLS and YYNGEE. The CDR3 extends over 17 amino acids. The J segment lost 0 bases and the V segment lost 2 bases, leaving 7 bases of the junction unmatched. The CDR3 DNA reads TGTGCCAGCAGCGTGGGACAGGGACTTTCTAGCACAGATACGCAGTATTTT. As protein: CASSVGQGLSSTDTQYF.

The V and J genes are TRBV5-1 and TRBJ1-6; no firm D call. The CDR3 length is 16 residues. CDR1 is SGHRS, CDR2 YFSETQ, per germline. Trimming stripped 0 bases from V and 7 bases from J, with 14 bases between. The CDR3, as DNA: TGCGCCAGCAGCTTGGCCCCAGCGCACGAGAATTCACCCCTCCACTTT. As protein: CASSLAPAHENSPLHF.

This clonotype was seen a few times. This chain connects TRBV20-1 to TRBJ1-5, with 7 bases matching TRBD1. The CDR3 runs 13 residues. Germline CDR1 DFQATT, CDR2 SNEGSKA (reference sequence). With V trimmed by 5 bases and J by 5 bases, 6 bases remained unmatched. The CDR3 loop reads CSAQDRVDQPQHF. CDR3 in DNA: TGCAGTGCTCAAGACAGGGTCGATCAGCCCCAGCATTTT.

A remark on this clonotype: Germline and junction disagree at one end, which may indicate a read error. V gene TRBV28 combines with J gene TRBJ2-1; 12 bases match TRBD2. The CDR3 contains 17 residues. Looked up from germline, CDR1 is MDHEN and CDR2 is SYDVKM. The CDR3: CVSSLSTSGSSYNEQFF. The CDR3 DNA follows: TGTGTCAGCAGTTTATCGACTAGCGGGAGCTCCTACAATGAGCAGTTCTTC.

This clonotype was recorded a few times. The chain uses TRBV6-5 and TRBJ1-6, with TRBD1 matching over 8 bases. J gave up 7 bases and V 0 bases, and 2 bases lay outside the gene matches. The length of the CDR3 is 15 residues. Germline V lookup: CDR1 MNHEY, CDR2 SVGAGI. This CDR3 reads CASSYSWTGNSPLHF. CDR3 sequence (DNA): TGTGCCAGCAGTTACTCCTGGACAGGGAATTCACCCCTCCACTTT.

The gene calls are TRBV10-3 and TRBJ2-2; no reliable D call. V was pared by 3 bases and J by 0 bases, with 5 bases between. The CDR3 length is 14 residues. Germline-derived CDR1 and CDR2 are ENHRY and SYGVKD. CDR3 region: CAISDATNTGELFF. DNA of the CDR3: TGTGCCATCAGTGATGCCACGAACACCGGGGAGCTGTTTTTT.

This clonotype was observed a few times. This rearrangement joins TRBV2 to TRBJ1-5; no firm D call. This CDR3 contains 13 residues. Germline V gene lookup returns CDR1 SNHLY and CDR2 FYNNEI. V dropped 7 bases and J dropped 3 bases, with 10 bases sitting between them. The CDR3 DNA reads as TGTGCCAGCAATCCGGGGTTCAATCAGCCCCAGCATTTT. It yields the protein CASNPGFNQPQHF.

Only a few counts were recorded for this clonotype. This chain links TRBV5-1 with TRBJ1-2; 10 positions agree with TRBD1. The V gene's germline CDR1 is SGHRS and CDR2 YFSETQ. With V trimmed by 0 bases and J by 2 bases, 4 bases remained unmatched. The CDR3 covers 16 residues. This CDR3 reads CASSLAPGQGNYGYTF. The CDR3 coding sequence is TGCGCCAGCAGCTTGGCCCCGGGACAGGGGAACTATGGCTACACCTTC.

The chain recombines TRBV5-1 with TRBJ1-6; weak D call: TRBD1 (6 bases). CDR3 length equals 16 residues. The germline V gene encodes CDR1 SGHRS and CDR2 YFSETQ. The V gene lost 4 bases and the J gene lost 6 bases, with 17 bases spanning the gap. The CDR3 region is CASSPEWGASNSPLHF. CDR3 bases: TGCGCCAGCAGCCCGGAGTGGGGGGCGAGTAATTCACCCCTCCACTTT.

This chain joins TRBV20-1 and TRBJ2-1; 7 positions agree with TRBD1. The CDR3 covers 14 residues. V lost 5 bases to trimming and J lost 8 bases; unmatched junction nucleotides: 12. The V gene's germline CDR1 is DFQATT and CDR2 SNEGSKA (reference sequence). The CDR3 loop is CSAPAAVQGYEQFF. In DNA form, the CDR3 reads TGCAGTGCTCCCGCCGCGGTACAGGGGTATGAGCAGTTCTTC.